This T cell receptor beta chain was documented in a study of identical twins. The study's findings and limits: Insertions were reduced in abundant cord blood beta clonotypes but not in memory repertoires.

The ends lost 1 base at V and 2 bases at J; junction bases unmatched: 7. The length of the CDR3 is 18 residues. CDR1 is SGHVS and CDR2 is FQNEAQ in the germline V gene. TCRdb analysed the 5' RACE reads with MiXCR anew, one entry per CDR3 protein. The data contain some 1,600,000 distinct CDR3 sequences, about 32% of them singletons. Concerning this clonotype: Its specificity is not known.

The sequenced sample was cord blood. The chain combines TRBV7-8 with TRBJ2-2; TRBD1 agrees at 10 bases. The source of this sequence is a newborn girl in good health. The CDR3, as DNA: TGTGCCAGCAGCTTAGTGGGGGGACAGGGGCCCAACACCGGGGAGCTGTTTTTT. It translates to CASSLVGGQGPNTGELFF.